Presented here are 13 T cell receptor beta chains from one specimen sequenced in a study of neoadjuvant anti-PD-1 for oral cavity cancer. The table came from immunoSEQ multiplex PCR; TCRdb's copy has only in-frame clones and leaves some out. Here the sample spans roughly 13,000 clones, 65% to 85% being singletons. Specified time point: after neoadjuvant nivolumab, at surgical resection. This sample comprised PBMCs, obtained after nivolumab (anti-PD-1) treatment. The receptor source for this set is a person between 40 and 80 years old with oral cavity squamous cell carcinoma.

This chain connects TRBV9 to TRBJ1-1, with 7 bases lining up with TRBD1. The germline gives CDR1 SGDLS, CDR2 YYNGEE. The CDR3 covers 15 residues. The V and J ends lost 3 bases and 1 base, in that order; junction bases with no gene match: 6. CDR3 nucleotide sequence: TGTGCCAGCAGCGCCCAGGGACAGAAGAACACTGAAGCTTTCTTT. Its protein product is CASSAQGQKNTEAFF. The whole variable domain, remainder taken from reference TRBV9 and TRBJ1-1, is DSGVTQTPKHLITATGQRVTLRCSPRSGDLSVYWYQQSLDQGLQFLIQYYNGEERAKGNILERFSAQQFPDLHSELNLSSLELGDSALYFCASSAQGQKNTEAFFGQGTRLTVV.

V gene TRBV2 combines with J gene TRBJ2-2; 8 positions agree with TRBD2. Germline-derived CDR1 and CDR2 are SNHLY and FYNNEI. The CDR3 totals 15 residues. V was pared by 6 bases and J by 4 bases, with 7 bases of the junction left unmatched. The CDR3 sequence: CASSPPRGGTGELFF. CDR3 DNA: TGTGCCAGCAGCCCCCCCCGGGGGGGCACCGGGGAGCTGTTTTTT.

V usage is TRBV5-6 and J usage is TRBJ2-4; 10 bases are shared with TRBD1. V trimming: 3 bases; J trimming: 5 bases; junction bases outside the gene matches: 8. The CDR3 covers 16 residues. Germline CDR1 reads SGHDT; CDR2 reads YYEEEE. DNA of the CDR3: TGTGCCAGCAGCTCGTTGGGACAGGGGTGGGAAAACATTCAGTACTTC. As protein: CASSSLGQGWENIQYF.

V gene TRBV4-1 combines with J gene TRBJ2-1; 10 bases are shared with TRBD2. The CDR3 contains 18 residues. After removal of 1 base from V and 7 bases from J, the junction contained 13 bases not matched to a gene. Germline assignment: CDR1 MGHRA and CDR2 YSYEKL. Here the CDR3 DNA reads TGCGCCAGCAGCCAAGGGTTTGCTAGCGGGAGATCTGGGAATGAGCAGTTCTTC. Translation: CASSQGFASGRSGNEQFF.

The chain joins TRBV30 to TRBJ1-4; 9 bases fit TRBD1. Germline loops: CDR1 GTSNPN, CDR2 SVGIG (reference sequence). The length of the CDR3 is 14 residues. V lost 2 bases to trimming and J lost 7 bases; unmatched junction nucleotides: 5. The CDR3 reads CAWSMGQGTEKLFF. CDR3 sequence (DNA): TGTGCCTGGAGTATGGGACAGGGAACTGAAAAACTGTTTTTT.

The V call is TRBV6-1, the J call TRBJ1-1; TRBD1 is a possible D gene (6 bases). The CDR3 spans 13 residues. Trimming cost V 5 bases and J 4 bases, with 11 bases left between them. Germline V gene lookup returns CDR1 MNHNS and CDR2 SASEGT. The CDR3 DNA sequence: TGTGCCAGCAGTAACAGGGAATCCACTGAAGCTTTCTTT. It is translated as CASSNRESTEAFF.

The gene calls are TRBV7-6 and TRBJ2-3; TRBD2 matches 9 bases. Germline V lookup: CDR1 SGHVS, CDR2 FNYEAQ. This CDR3 spans 16 amino acids. V was pared by 5 bases and J by 2 bases, with 8 bases of the junction left unmatched. CDR3 amino acids: CASSLLSGGTTDTQYF. CDR3 DNA sequence: TGTGCCAGCAGCCTTCTTAGCGGGGGAACCACAGATACGCAGTATTTT.

This clone turned up a few times. V usage is TRBV14 and J usage is TRBJ2-1, with 12 bases matching TRBD1. Germline V gene sequence: CDR1 SGHDN, CDR2 FVKESK. The CDR3 is 15 amino acids. Unmatched junction bases numbered 10, after V lost 4 bases and J lost 12 bases. CDR3 coding DNA: TGTGCCAGCAGCCCGTCCGGGACAGGGGGCTATGGGCAGTTCTTC. This codes for CASSPSGTGGYGQFF.

The chain is built from TRBV29-1 and TRBJ2-5; D call uncertain. The CDR3 sequence is 12 residues long. The germline V and J ends were trimmed by 5 bases and 2 bases, with 9 bases remaining between them. Germline CDR1 reads SQVTM; CDR2 reads ANQGSEA. CDR3 region: CSVRKGQETQYF. CDR3 DNA sequence: TGCAGCGTTCGTAAGGGACAAGAGACCCAGTACTTC.

A few counts support this clone. The V and J genes are TRBV19 and TRBJ1-1; no clear D gene. The CDR3 totals 14 residues. Germline V gene sequence: CDR1 LNHDA, CDR2 SQIVND (reference sequence). V was pared by 0 bases and J by 1 base, with 6 bases between. CDR3 sequence: CASSIDPGNTEAFF. CDR3 nucleotides: TGTGCCAGTAGTATAGATCCAGGGAACACTGAAGCTTTCTTT. Full variable domain (remainder filled in from reference TRBV19 and TRBJ1-1): DGGITQSPKYLFRKEGQNVTLSCEQNLNHDAMYWYRQDPGQGLRLIYYSQIVNDFQKGDIAEGYSVSREKKESFPLTVTSAQKNPTAFYLCASSIDPGNTEAFFGQGTRLTVV.

CDR3 sequence reads: CSARQDYGYTF. CDR3 coding DNA: TGCAGTGCGCGACAGGACTATGGCTACACCTTC. The chain employs TRBV20-1 and TRBJ1-2; D is perhaps TRBD1 (6 bases). The CDR3 is 11 amino acids. V lost 6 bases to trimming and J lost 3 bases, with 8 bases between them. The germline CDR1 and CDR2 sequences are DFQATT and SNEGSKA (reference sequence).

The V and J genes are TRBV7-3 and TRBJ2-7; 10 bases agree with TRBD1. Trimming took 5 bases from V and 2 from J; bases not matched to a gene: 6. The V gene's germline CDR1 is SGHTA and CDR2 FQGTGA. The CDR3 contains 15 residues. CDR3 nucleotide sequence: TGTGCCAGCAGCACACACGGGACAGGGGCCTACGAGCAGTACTTC. Amino acids: CASSTHGTGAYEQYF.

The CDR3 DNA is TGTGCCAGCAGCCTTAGCCCCGGGGAGCTGTTTTTT. Protein product: CASSLSPGELFF. The chain recombines TRBV11-2 with TRBJ2-2, with D unclear. V lost 5 bases and J 6 bases, leaving 7 bases between the germline ends. Per germline, CDR1 SGHAT and CDR2 FQNNGV. The CDR3 is 12 residues long.